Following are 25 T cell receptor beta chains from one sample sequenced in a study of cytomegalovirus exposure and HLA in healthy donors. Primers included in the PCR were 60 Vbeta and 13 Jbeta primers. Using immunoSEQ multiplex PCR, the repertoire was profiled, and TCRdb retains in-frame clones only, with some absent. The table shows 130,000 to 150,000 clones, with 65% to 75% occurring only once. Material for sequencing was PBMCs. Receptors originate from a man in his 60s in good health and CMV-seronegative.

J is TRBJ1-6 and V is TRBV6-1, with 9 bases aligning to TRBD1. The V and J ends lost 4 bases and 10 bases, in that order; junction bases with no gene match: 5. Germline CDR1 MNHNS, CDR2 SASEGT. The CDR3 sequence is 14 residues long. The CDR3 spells CASSADRGESPLHF. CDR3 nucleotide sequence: TGTGCCAGCAGTGCCGACAGGGGGGAGTCACCCCTCCACTTT.

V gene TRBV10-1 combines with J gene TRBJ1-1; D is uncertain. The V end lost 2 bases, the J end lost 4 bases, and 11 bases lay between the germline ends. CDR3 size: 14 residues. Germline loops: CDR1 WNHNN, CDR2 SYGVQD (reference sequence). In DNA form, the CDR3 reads TGCGCCAGCAGTGAGATACCGGGGAGCACTGAAGCTTTCTTT. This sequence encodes CASSEIPGSTEAFF.

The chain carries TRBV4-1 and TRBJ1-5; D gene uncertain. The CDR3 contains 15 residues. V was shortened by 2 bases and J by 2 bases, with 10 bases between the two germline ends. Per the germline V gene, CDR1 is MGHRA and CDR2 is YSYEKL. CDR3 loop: CASSQQVLGNQPQHF. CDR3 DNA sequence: TGCGCCAGCAGCCAACAGGTCCTTGGCAATCAGCCCCAGCATTTT.

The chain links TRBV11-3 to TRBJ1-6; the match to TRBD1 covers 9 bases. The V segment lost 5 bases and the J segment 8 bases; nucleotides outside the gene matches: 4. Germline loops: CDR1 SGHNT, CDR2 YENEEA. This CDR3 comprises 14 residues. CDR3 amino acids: CASSRRTGDSPLHF. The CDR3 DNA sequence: TGTGCCAGCAGCCGGAGGACAGGGGATTCACCCCTCCACTTT. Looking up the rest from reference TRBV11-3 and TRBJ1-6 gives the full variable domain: EAGVVQSPRYKIIEKKQPVAFWCNPISGHNTLYWYLQNLGQGPELLIRYENEEAVDDSQLPKDRFSAERLKGVDSTLKIQPAELGDSAVYLCASSRRTGDSPLHFGNGTRLTVT.

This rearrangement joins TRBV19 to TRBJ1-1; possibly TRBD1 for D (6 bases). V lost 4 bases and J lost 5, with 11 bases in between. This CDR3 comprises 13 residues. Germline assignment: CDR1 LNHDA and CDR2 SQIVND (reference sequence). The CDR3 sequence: CASSKMTGTEAFF. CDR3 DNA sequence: TGTGCCAGTAGTAAAATGACAGGTACTGAAGCTTTCTTT.

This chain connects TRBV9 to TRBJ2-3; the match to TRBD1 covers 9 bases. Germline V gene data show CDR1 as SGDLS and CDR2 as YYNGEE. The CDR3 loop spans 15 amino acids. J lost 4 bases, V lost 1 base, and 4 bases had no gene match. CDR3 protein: CASSVQGQGPDTQYF. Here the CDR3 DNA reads TGTGCCAGCAGCGTACAAGGACAGGGGCCAGATACGCAGTATTTT.

DNA of the CDR3: TGTGCCACCAGCAGAGATAAGAGTCGCACAGATACGCAGTATTTT. It codes for CATSRDKSRTDTQYF. V is TRBV15 and J is TRBJ2-3; D gene uncertain. The length of the CDR3 is 15 residues. Trimming pared 0 bases from V and 1 base from J, leaving 8 bases between. The germline V gene encodes CDR1 LNHNV and CDR2 YYDKDF (reference sequence).

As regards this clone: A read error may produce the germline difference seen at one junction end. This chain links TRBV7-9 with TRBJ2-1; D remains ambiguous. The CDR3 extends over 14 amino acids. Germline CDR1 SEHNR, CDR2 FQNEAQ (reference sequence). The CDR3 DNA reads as TGTGCCAGCAGTTTAGGAGTAGCTCCCAATGAGCAGTTCTTC. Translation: CASSLGVAPNEQFF.

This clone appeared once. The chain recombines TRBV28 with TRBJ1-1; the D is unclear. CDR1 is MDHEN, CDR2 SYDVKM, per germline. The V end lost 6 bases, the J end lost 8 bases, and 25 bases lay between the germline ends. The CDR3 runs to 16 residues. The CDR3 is CASSAGKTRRSREAFF. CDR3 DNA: TGTGCCAGCAGCGCGGGGAAAACCCGACGGAGCAGAGAAGCTTTCTTT.

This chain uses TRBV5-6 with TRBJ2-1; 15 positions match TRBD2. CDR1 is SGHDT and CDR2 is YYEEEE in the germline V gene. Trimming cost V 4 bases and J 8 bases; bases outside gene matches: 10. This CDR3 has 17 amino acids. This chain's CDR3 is CASSLGLAGGPLDEQFF. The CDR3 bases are TGTGCCAGCAGCCTCGGACTAGCGGGAGGGCCCCTCGATGAGCAGTTCTTC.

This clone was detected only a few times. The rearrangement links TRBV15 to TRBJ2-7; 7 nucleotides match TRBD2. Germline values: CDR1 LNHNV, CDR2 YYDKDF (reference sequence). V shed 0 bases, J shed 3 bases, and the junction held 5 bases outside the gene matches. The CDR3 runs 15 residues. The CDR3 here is CATSRELGLDYEQYF. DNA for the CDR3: TGTGCCACCAGCAGAGAACTAGGACTAGACTACGAGCAGTACTTC.

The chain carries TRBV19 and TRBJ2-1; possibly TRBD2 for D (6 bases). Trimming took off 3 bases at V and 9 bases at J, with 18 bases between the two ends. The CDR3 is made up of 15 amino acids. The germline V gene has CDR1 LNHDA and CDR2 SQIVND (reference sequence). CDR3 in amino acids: CASSIPAGGAGEQFF. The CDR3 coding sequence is TGTGCCAGTAGTATTCCAGCGGGTGGCGCGGGTGAGCAGTTCTTC.

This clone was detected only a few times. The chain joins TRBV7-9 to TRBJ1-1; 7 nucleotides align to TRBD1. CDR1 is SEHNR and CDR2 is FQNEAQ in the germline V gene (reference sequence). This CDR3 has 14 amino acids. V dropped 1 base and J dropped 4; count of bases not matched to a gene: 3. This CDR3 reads CASSLETGVTEAFF. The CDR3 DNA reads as TGTGCCAGCAGCTTAGAAACAGGGGTCACTGAAGCTTTCTTT.

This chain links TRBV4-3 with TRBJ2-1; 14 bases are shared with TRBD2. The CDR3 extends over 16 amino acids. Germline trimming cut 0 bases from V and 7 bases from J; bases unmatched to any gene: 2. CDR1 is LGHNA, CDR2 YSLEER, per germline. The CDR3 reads CASSQERTSGRNEQFF. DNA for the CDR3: TGCGCCAGCAGCCAAGAGAGGACTAGCGGGAGGAATGAGCAGTTCTTC.

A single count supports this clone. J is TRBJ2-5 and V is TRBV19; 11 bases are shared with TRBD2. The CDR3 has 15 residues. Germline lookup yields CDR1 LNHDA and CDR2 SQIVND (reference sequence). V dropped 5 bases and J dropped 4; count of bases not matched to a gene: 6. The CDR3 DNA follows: TGTGCCAGTAGTCTTCTAGCGGGAGGCCCAGAGACCCAGTACTTC. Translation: CASSLLAGGPETQYF.

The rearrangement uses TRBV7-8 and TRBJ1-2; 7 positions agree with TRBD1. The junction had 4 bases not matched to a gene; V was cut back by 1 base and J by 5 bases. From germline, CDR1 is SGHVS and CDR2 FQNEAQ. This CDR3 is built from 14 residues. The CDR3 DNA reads TGTGCCAGCAGCTTAGGAGGGGGCAGGTATGGCTACACCTTC. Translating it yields CASSLGGGRYGYTF.

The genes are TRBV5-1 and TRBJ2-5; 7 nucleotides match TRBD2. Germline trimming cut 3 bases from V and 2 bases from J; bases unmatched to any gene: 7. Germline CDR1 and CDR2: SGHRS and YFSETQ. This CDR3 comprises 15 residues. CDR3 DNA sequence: TGCGCCAGCAGCTGGGGAAGCGGGAATCAAGAGACCCAGTACTTC. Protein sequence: CASSWGSGNQETQYF.

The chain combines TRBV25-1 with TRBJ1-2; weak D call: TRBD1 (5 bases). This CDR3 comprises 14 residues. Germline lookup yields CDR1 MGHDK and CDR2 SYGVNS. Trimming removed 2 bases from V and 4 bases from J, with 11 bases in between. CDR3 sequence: CASSEGTGAYGYTF. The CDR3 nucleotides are TGTGCCAGCAGTGAAGGAACAGGAGCCTATGGCTACACCTTC.

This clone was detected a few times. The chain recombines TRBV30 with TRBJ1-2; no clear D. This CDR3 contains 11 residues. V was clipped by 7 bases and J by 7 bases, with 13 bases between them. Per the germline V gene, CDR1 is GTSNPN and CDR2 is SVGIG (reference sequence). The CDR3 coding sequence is TGTGCCTTGCTACAGTGGGTTGGCTACACCTTC. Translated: CALLQWVGYTF. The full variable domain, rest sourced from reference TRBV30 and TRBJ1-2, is SQTIHQWPATLVQPVGSPLSLECTVEGTSNPNLYWYRQAAGRGLQLLFYSVGIGQISSEVPQNLSASRPQDRQFILSSKKLLLSDSGFYLCALLQWVGYTFGSGTRLTVV.

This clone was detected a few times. The CDR3 DNA reads TGTGCCAGCAGTGATCCAGCGGGGGTCACAGATACGCAGTATTTT. This sequence encodes CASSDPAGVTDTQYF. V usage is TRBV6-1 and J usage is TRBJ2-3, with 8 bases lining up with TRBD2. The CDR3 consists of 15 residues. The germline gives CDR1 MNHNS, CDR2 SASEGT. V was pared by 3 bases and J by 2 bases, with 4 bases of the junction left unmatched.

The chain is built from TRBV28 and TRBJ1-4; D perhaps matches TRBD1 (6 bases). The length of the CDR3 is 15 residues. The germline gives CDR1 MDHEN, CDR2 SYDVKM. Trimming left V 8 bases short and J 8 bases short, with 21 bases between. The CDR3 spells CASATPQGGREKLFF. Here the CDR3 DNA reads TGTGCCAGCGCAACACCACAGGGCGGGCGGGAAAAACTGTTTTTT. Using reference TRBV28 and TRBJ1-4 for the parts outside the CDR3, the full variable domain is DVKVTQSSRYLVKRTGEKVFLECVQDMDHENMFWYRQDPGLGLRLIYFSYDVKMKEKGDIPEGYSVSREKKERFSLILESASTNQTSMYLCASATPQGGREKLFFGSGTQLSVL.

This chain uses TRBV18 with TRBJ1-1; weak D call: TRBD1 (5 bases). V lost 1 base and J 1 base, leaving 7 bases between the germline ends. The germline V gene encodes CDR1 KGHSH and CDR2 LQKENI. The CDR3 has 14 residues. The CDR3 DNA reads TGTGCCAGCTCACCACAGGGGAAGAACACTGAAGCTTTCTTT. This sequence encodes CASSPQGKNTEAFF.

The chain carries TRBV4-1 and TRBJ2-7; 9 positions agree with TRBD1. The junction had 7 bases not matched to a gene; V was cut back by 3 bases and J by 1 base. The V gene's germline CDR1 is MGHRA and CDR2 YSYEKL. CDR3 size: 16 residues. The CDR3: CASSQGQGTESYEQYF. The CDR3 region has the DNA TGCGCCAGCAGCCAGGGACAGGGTACGGAATCCTACGAGCAGTACTTC.

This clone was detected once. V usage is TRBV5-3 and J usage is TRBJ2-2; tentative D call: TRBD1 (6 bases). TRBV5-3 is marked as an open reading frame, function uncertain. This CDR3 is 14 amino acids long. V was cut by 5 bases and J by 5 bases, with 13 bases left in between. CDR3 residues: CARRMGALTGELFF. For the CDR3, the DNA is TGTGCCAGAAGGATGGGGGCGCTGACCGGGGAGCTGTTTTTT.

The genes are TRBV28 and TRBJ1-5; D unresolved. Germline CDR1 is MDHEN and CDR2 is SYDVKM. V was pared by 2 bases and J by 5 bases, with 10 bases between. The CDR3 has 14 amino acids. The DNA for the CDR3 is TGTGCCAGCAGTTTAGGAGGGAGGGATCAGCCCCAGCATTTT. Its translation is CASSLGGRDQPQHF. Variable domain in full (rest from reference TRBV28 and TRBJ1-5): DVKVTQSSRYLVKRTGEKVFLECVQDMDHENMFWYRQDPGLGLRLIYFSYDVKMKEKGDIPEGYSVSREKKERFSLILESASTNQTSMYLCASSLGGRDQPQHFGDGTRLSIL.